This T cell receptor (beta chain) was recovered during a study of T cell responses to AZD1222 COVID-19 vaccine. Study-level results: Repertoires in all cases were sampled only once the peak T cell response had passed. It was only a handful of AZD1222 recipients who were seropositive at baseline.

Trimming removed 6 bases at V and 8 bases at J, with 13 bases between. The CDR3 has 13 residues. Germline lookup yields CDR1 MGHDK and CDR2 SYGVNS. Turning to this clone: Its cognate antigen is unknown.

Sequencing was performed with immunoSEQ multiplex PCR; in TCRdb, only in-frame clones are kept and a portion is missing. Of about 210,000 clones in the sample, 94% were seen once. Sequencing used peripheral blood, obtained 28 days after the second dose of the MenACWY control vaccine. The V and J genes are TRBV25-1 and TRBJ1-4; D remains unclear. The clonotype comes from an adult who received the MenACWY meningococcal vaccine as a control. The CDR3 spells CASSDPGREKLFF. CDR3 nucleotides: TGTGCCAGCAGCGACCCGGGCAGGGAAAAACTGTTTTTT.